The present entry profiles one T cell receptor (beta chain) with its context. The antigen remains undetermined. This CDR3 contains 13 residues. V shed 10 bases and J 9 bases; nucleotides not matched to a gene: 7. The germline CDR1 and CDR2 sequences are SNHLY and FYNNEI. PCR was performed using 60 Vbeta and 13 Jbeta primers. TCRdb keeps only in-frame clones here, not all; method: immunoSEQ multiplex PCR. The sample lists a few hundred thousand clones, approximately 80% occurring once. The sample belongs to a study of cytomegalovirus exposure and HLA in healthy donors. Across the whole study: Earlier sequencing of 150 million to 200 million T cells yielded under 120 million unique TCR beta sequences.

Healthy bone marrow donors made up the cohort. Regarding the study as a whole: Reportedly, TCR beta sequences accurately predicted HLA-A and HLA-B alleles in most subjects.

The sequencing input was PBMCs. This chain links TRBV2 with TRBJ2-1, with 12 bases aligning to TRBD2. The clonotype was recovered from a woman in her sixties or seventies in good health and CMV-seropositive. The CDR3 nucleotides read TGTGCCAATCGGACTAGCGGGATCCCTGAGCAGTTCTTC. Translating it yields CANRTSGIPEQFF.